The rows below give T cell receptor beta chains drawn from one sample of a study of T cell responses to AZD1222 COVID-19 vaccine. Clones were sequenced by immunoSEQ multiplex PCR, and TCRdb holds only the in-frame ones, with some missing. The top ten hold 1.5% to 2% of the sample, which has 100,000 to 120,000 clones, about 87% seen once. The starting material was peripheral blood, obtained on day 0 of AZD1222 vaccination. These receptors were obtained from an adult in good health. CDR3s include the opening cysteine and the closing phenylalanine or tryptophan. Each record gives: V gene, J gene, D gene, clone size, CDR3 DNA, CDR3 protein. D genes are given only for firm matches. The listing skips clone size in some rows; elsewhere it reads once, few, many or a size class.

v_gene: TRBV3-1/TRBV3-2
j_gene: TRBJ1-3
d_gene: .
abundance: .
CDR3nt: TGTGCCAGCAGCCTTTCCGGAAACACCATATATTTT
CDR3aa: CASSLSGNTIYF

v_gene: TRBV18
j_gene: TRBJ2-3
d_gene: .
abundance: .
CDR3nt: TGTGCCAGCTCACTCGGTAGGGTCGATACGCAGTATTTT
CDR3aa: CASSLGRVDTQYF

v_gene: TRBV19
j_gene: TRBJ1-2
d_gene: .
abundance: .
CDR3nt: TGTGCCAGTAATATGGGAGGACCCTATGGCTACACCTTC
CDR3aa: CASNMGGPYGYTF

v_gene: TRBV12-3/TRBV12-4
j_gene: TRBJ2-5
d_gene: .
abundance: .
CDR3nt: TGTGCCAGCAGTTTAGGTGCGGGGGAGACCCAGTACTTC
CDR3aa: CASSLGAGETQYF

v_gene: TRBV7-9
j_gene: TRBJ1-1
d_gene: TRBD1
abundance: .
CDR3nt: TGTGCCAGCAGCGCAGGACAGGAGGTTACTGAAGCTTTCTTT
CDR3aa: CASSAGQEVTEAFF

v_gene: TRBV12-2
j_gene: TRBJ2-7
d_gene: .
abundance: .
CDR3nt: TGTGCAAGTCGCTTAGCTGAAAGAGGGTCGCCCTCCTACGAGCAGTACTTC
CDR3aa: CASRLAERGSPSYEQYF

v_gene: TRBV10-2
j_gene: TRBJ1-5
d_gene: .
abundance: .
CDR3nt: TGCGCCAGCAGTGATTTGGGGAGCAATCAGCCCCAGCATTTT
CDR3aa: CASSDLGSNQPQHF

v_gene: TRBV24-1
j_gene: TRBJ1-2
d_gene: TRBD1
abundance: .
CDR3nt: TGTGCCACCAGTGATGGGACAGGGATGTTCCATGGCTACACCTTC
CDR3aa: CATSDGTGMFHGYTF

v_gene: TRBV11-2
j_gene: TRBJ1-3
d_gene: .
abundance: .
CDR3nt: TGTGCCAGCAGCCGGCCGGTCTCTGGAAACACCATATATTTT
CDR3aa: CASSRPVSGNTIYF

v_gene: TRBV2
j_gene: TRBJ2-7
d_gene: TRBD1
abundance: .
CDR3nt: TGTGCCAGCATGAGGCAGGGGGCTTTGTACGAGCAGTACTTC
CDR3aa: CASMRQGALYEQYF

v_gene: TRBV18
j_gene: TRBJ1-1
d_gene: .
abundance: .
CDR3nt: TGTGCCAGCTCAGCGAAGGCAGCGGGCGGAAACACTGAAGCTTTCTTT
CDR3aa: CASSAKAAGGNTEAFF

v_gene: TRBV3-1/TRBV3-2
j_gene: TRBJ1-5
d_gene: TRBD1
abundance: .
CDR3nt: TGTGCCAGCAGCCAAGGTCAGGGGGTAGGCCAGCCCCAGCATTTT
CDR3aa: CASSQGQGVGQPQHF

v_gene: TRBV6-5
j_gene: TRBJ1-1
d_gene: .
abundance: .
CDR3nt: TGTGCCAGCAGTTACGGGTTACCGAACACTGAAGCTTTCTTT
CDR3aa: CASSYGLPNTEAFF

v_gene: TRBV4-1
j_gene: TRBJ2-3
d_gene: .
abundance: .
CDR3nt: TGCGCCAGCAGCCAAATAGACCCTCGTACGCAGTATTTT
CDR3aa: CASSQIDPRTQYF

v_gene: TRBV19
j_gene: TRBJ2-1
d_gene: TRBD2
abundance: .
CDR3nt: TGTGCCAGTAGCACCGGGACTAGGGTCTCCAGTGAGCAGTTCTTC
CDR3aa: CASSTGTRVSSEQFF

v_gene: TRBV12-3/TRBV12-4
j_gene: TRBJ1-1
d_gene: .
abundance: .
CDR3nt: TGTGCCAGCAGTTCTGTAGTGAACACTGAAGCTTTCTTT
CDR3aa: CASSSVVNTEAFF

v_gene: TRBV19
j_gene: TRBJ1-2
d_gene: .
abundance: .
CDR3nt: TGTGCCACCTCCGACCTCTCTAGGCGCGGCTACACCTTC
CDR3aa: CATSDLSRRGYTF

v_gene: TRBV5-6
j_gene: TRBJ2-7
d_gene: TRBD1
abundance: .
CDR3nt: TGTGCCAGCAGCTTGGAACAGGGGATTTTCTACGAGCAGTACTTC
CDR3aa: CASSLEQGIFYEQYF

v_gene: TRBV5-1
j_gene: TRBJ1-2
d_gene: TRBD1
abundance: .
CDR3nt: TGCGCCAGCAGCTCCGGACAGGGAAATAGTAACTATGGCTACACCTTC
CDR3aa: CASSSGQGNSNYGYTF

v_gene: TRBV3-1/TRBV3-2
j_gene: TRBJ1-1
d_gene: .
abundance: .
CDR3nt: TGTGCCAGCATGTTAGACAGACAAGCTTTCTTT
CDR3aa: CASMLDRQAFF

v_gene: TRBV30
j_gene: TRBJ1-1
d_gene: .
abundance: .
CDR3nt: TGTGCCTGGAGTTTAGCAGGGGCCTACACTGAAGCTTTCTTT
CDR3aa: CAWSLAGAYTEAFF

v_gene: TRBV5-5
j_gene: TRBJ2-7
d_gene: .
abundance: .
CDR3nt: TGTGCCAGCAGCTTGGGTCCGGCTTGGGAGCAGTACTTC
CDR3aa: CASSLGPAWEQYF

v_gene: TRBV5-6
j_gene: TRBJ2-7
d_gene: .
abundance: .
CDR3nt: TGTGCCAGCAGCCGGGAAAGAACAGGGCCAACCTACGAGCAGTACTTC
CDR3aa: CASSRERTGPTYEQYF

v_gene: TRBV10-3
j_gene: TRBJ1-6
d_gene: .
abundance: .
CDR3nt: TGTGCCATCAGTGAAGAGAGCCTAGTTTCACCCCTCCACTTT
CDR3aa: CAISEESLVSPLHF

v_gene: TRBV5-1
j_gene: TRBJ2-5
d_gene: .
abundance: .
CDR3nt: TGCGCCAGCAGCTTGCAAGAGACCCAGTACTTC
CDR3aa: CASSLQETQYF

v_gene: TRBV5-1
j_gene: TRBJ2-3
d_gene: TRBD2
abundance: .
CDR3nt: TGCGCCAGCAGCAGAGGGCTAGCGGACCGCACAGATACGCAGTATTTT
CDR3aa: CASSRGLADRTDTQYF

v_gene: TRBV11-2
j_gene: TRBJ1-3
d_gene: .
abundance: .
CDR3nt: TGTGCCAGCAGCACAATGAAGGTTCCTGGAAACACCATATATTTT
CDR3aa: CASSTMKVPGNTIYF

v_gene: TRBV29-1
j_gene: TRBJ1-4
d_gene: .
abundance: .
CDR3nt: TGCAGCGTTGAAGATTTCCGGGCAGGGAGTAGTGAAAAACTGTTTTTT
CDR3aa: CSVEDFRAGSSEKLFF

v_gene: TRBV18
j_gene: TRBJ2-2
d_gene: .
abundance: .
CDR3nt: TGTGCCAGCTCACTAGGGACTGGAAACACCGGGGAGCTGTTTTTT
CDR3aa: CASSLGTGNTGELFF

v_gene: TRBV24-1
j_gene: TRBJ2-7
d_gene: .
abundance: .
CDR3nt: TGTGCCACCTTCTGGGGGGCCTACGAGCAGTACTTC
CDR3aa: CATFWGAYEQYF

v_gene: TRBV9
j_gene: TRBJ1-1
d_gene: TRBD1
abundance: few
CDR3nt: TGTGCCAGCAGCACGGGACAGACCACTGAAGCTTTCTTT
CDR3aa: CASSTGQTTEAFF

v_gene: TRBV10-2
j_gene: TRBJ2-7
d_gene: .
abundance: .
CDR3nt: TGCGCCAGCAGCGACGACAGATACGAGCAGTACTTC
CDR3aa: CASSDDRYEQYF

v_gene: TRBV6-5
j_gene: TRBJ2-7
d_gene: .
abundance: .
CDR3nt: TGTGCCAGCAGGCCAGGGGTCGAGTACGAGCAGTACTTC
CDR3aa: CASRPGVEYEQYF

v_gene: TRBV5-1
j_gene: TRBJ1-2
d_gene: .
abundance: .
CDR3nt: TGCGCCAGCAGCTTTCTGGGAGGGGGTCATGGCTACACCTTC
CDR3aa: CASSFLGGGHGYTF

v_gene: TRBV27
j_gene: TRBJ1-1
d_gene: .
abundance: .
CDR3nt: TGTGCCAGCAGTTTGGTTGGCGGGGGAGAGAAATCTTTCTTT
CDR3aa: CASSLVGGGEKSFF

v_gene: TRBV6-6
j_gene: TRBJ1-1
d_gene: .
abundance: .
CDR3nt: TGTGCCAGCGGCCCGTTCATGAACACTGAAGCTTTCTTT
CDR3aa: CASGPFMNTEAFF

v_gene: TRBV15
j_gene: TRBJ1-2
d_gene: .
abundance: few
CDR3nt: TGTGCCACCAGCAGAGATCAGGCCGGACCGATCTATGGCTACACCTTC
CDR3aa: CATSRDQAGPIYGYTF

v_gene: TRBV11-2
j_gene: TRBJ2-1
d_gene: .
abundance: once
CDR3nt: TGTGCCAGCAGCTTATATAAGGGGTTTGGAAATGAGCAGTTCTTC
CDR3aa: CASSLYKGFGNEQFF

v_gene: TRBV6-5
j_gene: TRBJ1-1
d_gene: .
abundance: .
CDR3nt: TGTGCCAGCAAGGCTGGGGGGAACACTGAAGCTTTCTTT
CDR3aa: CASKAGGNTEAFF

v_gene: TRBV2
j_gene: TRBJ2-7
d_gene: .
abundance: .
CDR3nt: TGTGCCAGCAGTGAATTAGGGGACGTAAGGTACGAGCAGTACTTC
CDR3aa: CASSELGDVRYEQYF

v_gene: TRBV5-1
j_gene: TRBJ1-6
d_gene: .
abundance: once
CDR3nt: TGCGCCAGCAGCCCGACACTGACAGCGCCGATAAGTTCACCCCTCCACTTT
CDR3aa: CASSPTLTAPISSPLHF

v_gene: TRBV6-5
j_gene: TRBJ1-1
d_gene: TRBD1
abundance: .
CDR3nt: TGTGCCAGCAGTATTACGGACAGGGGGAACACTGAAGCTTTCTTT
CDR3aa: CASSITDRGNTEAFF

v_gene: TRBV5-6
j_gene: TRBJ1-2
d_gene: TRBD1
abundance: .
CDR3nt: TGTGCCAGCAGCTTGGGGTGGACAGGGGGCGAGGGCTACACCTTC
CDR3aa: CASSLGWTGGEGYTF

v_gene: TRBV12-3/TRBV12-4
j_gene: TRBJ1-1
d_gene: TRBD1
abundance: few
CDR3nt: TGTGCCAGCAGGGAAGACAGGGGATTTGAAGCTTTCTTT
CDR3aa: CASREDRGFEAFF

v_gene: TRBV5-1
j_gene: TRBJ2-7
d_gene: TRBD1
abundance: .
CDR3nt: TGCGCCAGCAGCTTTGACAGGGGAGGCTACGAGCAGTACTTC
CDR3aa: CASSFDRGGYEQYF

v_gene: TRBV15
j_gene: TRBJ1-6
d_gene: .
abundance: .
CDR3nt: TGTGCCACCAGCAGAGATCTGACAGACCTTAATTCACCCCTCCACTTT
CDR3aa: CATSRDLTDLNSPLHF

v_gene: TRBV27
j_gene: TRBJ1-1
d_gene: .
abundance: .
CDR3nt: TGTGCCAGCAGTTTGGAGGGGAACACTGAAGCTTTCTTT
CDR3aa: CASSLEGNTEAFF

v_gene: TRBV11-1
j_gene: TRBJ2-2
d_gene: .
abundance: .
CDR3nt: TGTGCCAGCAGCTTAGCTGCTAGCGTGAACACCGGGGAGCTGTTTTTT
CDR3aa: CASSLAASVNTGELFF

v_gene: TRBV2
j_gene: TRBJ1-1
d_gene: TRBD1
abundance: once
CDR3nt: TGTGCCAGCAGTGGGACAGGGGGCAGGAACACTGAAGCTTTCTTT
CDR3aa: CASSGTGGRNTEAFF

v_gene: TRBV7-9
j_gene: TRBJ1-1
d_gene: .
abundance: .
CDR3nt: TGTGCCAGCAGCGTAGGGGCCATGAACACTGAAGCTTTCTTT
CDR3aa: CASSVGAMNTEAFF

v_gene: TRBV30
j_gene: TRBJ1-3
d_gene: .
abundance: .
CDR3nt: TGTGCCTCGCGCAAGGGAGCTGGAAACACCATATATTTT
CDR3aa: CASRKGAGNTIYF

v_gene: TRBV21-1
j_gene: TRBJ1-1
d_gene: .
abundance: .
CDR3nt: TGTGCCAGCAGCTTCGCCGGGACAGGGGACACTGAAGCTTTCTTT
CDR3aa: CASSFAGTGDTEAFF

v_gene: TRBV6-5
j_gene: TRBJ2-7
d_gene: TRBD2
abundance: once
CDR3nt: TGTGCCAGCAGGAAAGGGACTAGCGGGAGCTACGAGCAGTACTTC
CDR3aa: CASRKGTSGSYEQYF

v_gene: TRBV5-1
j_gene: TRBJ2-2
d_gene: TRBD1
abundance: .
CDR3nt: TGCGCCAGCAGTAAAGCAGGGACAGGGGCCACCGGGGAGCTGTTTTTT
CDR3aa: CASSKAGTGATGELFF

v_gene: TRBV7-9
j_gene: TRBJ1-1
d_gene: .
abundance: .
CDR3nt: TGTGCCAGCAGCTTAGTGCTGGCTTCGAACACTGAAGCTTTCTTT
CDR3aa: CASSLVLASNTEAFF

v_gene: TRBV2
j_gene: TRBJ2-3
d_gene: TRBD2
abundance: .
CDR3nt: TGTGCCAGCTTAGAACTAGCGGGAGCGAAGTTGACAGATACGCAGTATTTT
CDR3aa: CASLELAGAKLTDTQYF

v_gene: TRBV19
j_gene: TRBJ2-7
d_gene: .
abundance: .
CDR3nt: TGTGCCAGTAGAGCCGGGCCAGACTACGAGCAGTACTTC
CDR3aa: CASRAGPDYEQYF